Reported below is one T cell receptor beta chain. Its antigen is unidentified. The data derive from a study of T cell repertoires in cytomegalovirus infection. On the study more broadly: Indicated by public TCR beta signatures were CMV infection and matching HLA type.

This CDR3 is built from 14 residues. Per the germline V gene, CDR1 is KGHSH and CDR2 is LQKENI. V lost 3 bases and J lost 8, with 14 bases in between. TCRdb itself ran the reads through MiXCR, one entry per CDR3 protein. Found here are 150,000 to 200,000 distinct CDR3 sequences, roughly 30% of them singletons; the top ten hold 31%. Findings of the study overall: Using cumulative public TCR beta family frequency, the authors identified those who carried CMV together with the relevant HLA.

The genes are TRBV18 and TRBJ2-1, with D perhaps assigned TRBD1 or TRBD2 (5 bases each). The TCR originated in a human donor in good health (CMV status not recorded). Some clones in this sample may be carry-over from other donors' samples. The sample was PBMCs. The chain's CDR3 is CASSPPGPAYEQFF. The CDR3 DNA reads TGTGCCAGCTCACCCCCGGGACCCGCCTATGAGCAGTTCTTC.